This paragraph covers one T cell receptor beta chain sequence. Its antigen remains unknown. Germline assignment: CDR1 MNHEY and CDR2 SVGEGT. The CDR3 is 16 residues long. This entry comes from a study of T cells expressing NK-cell markers. Study overall: Source material for TCR beta repertoires consisted of sorted CD3+CD56+NKG2C+, CD3+CD56+NKG2C- and CD3+CD56-NKG2C+ T cells. Seven of the eight sequenced donors were HCMV-seropositive; one was seronegative. Study-wide results and limits: It remained uncertain whether the expanded NKG2C+ T cell clones were specific for HCMV antigens. The study found dominant NKG2C+ clonotypes at roughly 1.0-8% of CD8+ T cells in about 6 donors.

Reprocessing the 5' RACE reads, TCRdb reports a single entry for every CDR3 protein and omits DNA. Its table records 400,000 or so distinct CDR3 sequences. Sequences were obtained from blood T cells: a sorted CD56 or NKG2C T cell subset, CD4+ or CD8+ T cells, or bulk PBMC T cells (not recorded which). This chain links TRBV6-2 or TRBV6-3 with TRBJ1-1; TCRdb proposes TRBD1, but this gene call is untestable without DNA. The receptor was derived from a woman between 50 and 59 years old in good health. CDR3 loop: CASSYRDRGRDTEAFF.